Shown below are 27 T cell receptor beta chains from a single sample sequenced in a study of CD8 T cells in ankylosing spondylitis. TCRdb analysed the 5' RACE reads with MiXCR anew, one entry per CDR3 protein. The sample contains over 700,000 distinct CDR3 sequences, 15% to 20% of which appear only once. General study findings and limits: Among TCR beta sequences, a motif of several highly homologous variants appeared characteristic of ankylosing spondylitis blood.

These receptors have no identified antigens. The specimen sequenced was blood, either unsorted or a sorted T cell fraction (not recorded which). Receptor source: a male donor with ankylosing spondylitis.

This chain joins TRBV29-1 and TRBJ2-7, with D perhaps given as TRBD1 or TRBD2 (6 bases each). The V end was cut by 6 bases, the J end by 5 bases, with 8 bases between. CDR3 size: 10 residues. Per the germline V gene, CDR1 is SQVTM and CDR2 is ANQGSEA. Written as DNA, the CDR3 is TGCAGCGTAGGGGGGAACGAGCAGTACTTC. The encoded protein is CSVGGNEQYF.

The chain combines TRBV3-1 with TRBJ2-1; D might be TRBD1 (6 bases). The CDR3 sequence is 15 residues long. The germline V gene encodes CDR1 LGHDT and CDR2 YNNKEL (reference sequence). V lost 2 bases and J 5 bases, leaving 13 bases between the germline ends. In DNA, the CDR3 is TGTGCCAGCAGCCAAAGACAGGCCCGGCACAATGAGCAGTTCTTC. Protein product: CASSQRQARHNEQFF.

The table lists this clonotype with a few counts. CDR3 protein: CSVGTQQGTETQYF. In DNA form, the CDR3 reads TGCAGCGTTGGGACCCAACAAGGAACAGAGACCCAGTACTTC. V and J are TRBV29-1 and TRBJ2-5; no clear D gene. There are 14 residues in the CDR3. The ends were cut back, 4 bases at V and 4 bases at J, with 16 bases in the middle. CDR1 SQVTM and CDR2 ANQGSEA come from the germline V gene. Full variable domain (missing parts from reference TRBV29-1 and TRBJ2-5): SAVISQKPSRDICQRGTSLTIQCQVDSQVTMMFWYRQQPGQSLTLIATANQGSEATYESGFVIDKFPISRPNLTFSTLTVSNMSPEDSSIYLCSVGTQQGTETQYFGPGTRLLVL.

This clonotype appeared a few times. The genes are TRBV5-1 and TRBJ1-1; D remains ambiguous. The ends were cut back, 1 base at V and 4 bases at J, with 11 bases in the middle. The CDR3 has 14 amino acids. Per the germline V gene, CDR1 is SGHRS and CDR2 is YFSETQ. CDR3 amino acids: CASSLLGPSTEAFF. CDR3 DNA: TGCGCCAGCAGCTTGTTAGGGCCCAGCACTGAAGCTTTCTTT.

This clonotype turned up a few times. The J gene is TRBJ2-5, the V gene TRBV5-4; 8 positions match TRBD2. This CDR3 spans 14 amino acids. With V trimmed by 4 bases and J by 3 bases, 5 bases remained unmatched. Germline V gives CDR1 SGHNT, CDR2 YYREEE (reference sequence). CDR3: CASSPGTRKETQYF. The CDR3 DNA follows: TGTGCCAGCAGCCCGGGGACTAGAAAAGAGACCCAGTACTTC.

V and J are TRBV15 and TRBJ2-7; the D is unclear. The CDR3 spans 14 residues. V was trimmed by 0 bases and J by 3 bases, leaving 9 bases between them. The germline V gene encodes CDR1 LNHNV and CDR2 YYDKDF (reference sequence). This CDR3 reads CATSRDGTNYEQYF. For the CDR3, the DNA is TGTGCCACCAGCAGAGATGGCACAAACTACGAGCAGTACTTC.

This clonotype was seen only a few times. This chain uses TRBV6-1 with TRBJ2-7, with D perhaps matching TRBD1 (6 bases). The CDR3 is made up of 16 amino acids. V gave up 7 bases and J gave up 0 bases, with 19 bases separating them. Germline CDR1 is MNHNS and CDR2 is SASEGT. The CDR3 reads CASTKLRGTSSYEQYF. DNA of the CDR3: TGTGCCAGCACCAAACTAAGGGGGACGAGCTCCTACGAGCAGTACTTC.

This clonotype showed up many times. The rearrangement joins TRBV12-3 or TRBV12-4 to TRBJ2-1; D not resolved. The CDR3 totals 13 residues. The V end was cut by 6 bases, the J end by 8 bases, with 14 bases between. The CDR3: CASRQTSPDEQFF. Here the CDR3 DNA reads TGTGCCAGCAGGCAGACCAGTCCGGATGAGCAGTTCTTC.

This clonotype has a handful of counts. The CDR3 region has the DNA TGTGCCAGCAGCCAAGGTCTGGGGGACACCGGGGAGCTGTTTTTT. This translates into CASSQGLGDTGELFF. The chain employs TRBV4-2 and TRBJ2-2; D tentatively fits TRBD1 or TRBD2 (5 bases each). V was cut by 1 base and J by 3 bases, with 9 bases left in between. CDR1 is LGHNA and CDR2 is YNFKEQ in the germline V gene. The CDR3 is made up of 15 amino acids.

The chain carries TRBV20-1 and TRBJ2-7; 8 bases are a match to TRBD1. Unmatched junction bases numbered 3, after V lost 3 bases and J lost 2 bases. Germline V gene data show CDR1 as DFQATT and CDR2 as SNEGSKA (reference sequence). The CDR3 is 13 amino acids. The CDR3, as DNA: TGCAGTGCTAGGGACAGGGTTGCCTACGAGCAGTACTTC. This sequence encodes CSARDRVAYEQYF.

This clonotype occurred a few times. The chain joins TRBV5-1 to TRBJ2-1, with D tentatively TRBD1 (5 bases). Trimming removed 4 bases from V and 4 bases from J, with 15 bases in between. Germline CDR1 reads SGHRS; CDR2 reads YFSETQ. The CDR3 extends over 15 amino acids. CDR3 region: CASSQGFSAYNEQFF. For the CDR3, the DNA is TGCGCCAGCAGCCAGGGATTCTCCGCTTACAATGAGCAGTTCTTC.

The rearrangement uses TRBV7-9 and TRBJ2-1, with 7 positions matching TRBD2. CDR1 is SEHNR, CDR2 FQNEAQ, per germline (reference sequence). Germline trimming cut 5 bases from V and 8 bases from J; bases unmatched to any gene: 12. The CDR3 has 15 amino acids. CDR3 DNA: TGTGCCAGCAGCCGGACTAGAGTGCGGCACGATGAGCAGTTCTTC. Its protein is CASSRTRVRHDEQFF.

The chain carries TRBV7-3 and TRBJ1-1; 8 bases map to TRBD1. Trimming at V came to 2 bases and at J to 6 bases, leaving 5 bases not matched to a gene. Germline CDR1 is SGHTA and CDR2 is FQGTGA. This CDR3 has 14 amino acids. CDR3 protein: CASSLSGQASEAFF. The CDR3 coding sequence is TGTGCCAGCAGCTTATCGGGACAGGCGTCTGAAGCTTTCTTT.

The chain has TRBV12-3 or TRBV12-4 and TRBJ1-2; D unresolved. The V gene lost 5 bases and the J gene lost 2 bases, with 18 bases spanning the gap. The CDR3 runs 16 residues. The CDR3 loop is CASSPPDQTRNYGYTF. CDR3 bases: TGTGCCAGCAGTCCCCCTGACCAGACACGGAACTATGGCTACACCTTC.

The chain links TRBV6-1 to TRBJ2-7; tentatively, D is TRBD2 (5 bases). The CDR3 is made up of 15 amino acids. The V end lost 6 bases, the J end lost 1 base, and 16 bases lay between the germline ends. Germline V CDR1 and CDR2: MNHNS, SASEGT. This CDR3 is CASSPVERSSYEQYF. In DNA, the CDR3 is TGTGCCAGCAGCCCGGTGGAGCGGTCATCCTACGAGCAGTACTTC.

The CDR3 spells CSAPRPRSDQPQHF. Here the CDR3 DNA reads TGCAGTGCTCCTAGACCCCGGAGCGATCAGCCCCAGCATTTT. The chain joins TRBV20-1 to TRBJ1-5; the D is unclear. Per germline, CDR1 DFQATT and CDR2 SNEGSKA (reference sequence). The V end was cut by 5 bases, the J end by 5 bases, with 16 bases between. This CDR3 is 14 amino acids long.

Many counts were recorded for this clonotype. The chain employs TRBV28 and TRBJ1-3; D remains unclear. The CDR3 loop spans 14 amino acids. Germline V CDR1 and CDR2: MDHEN, SYDVKM. Deletions cut 7 bases from V and 7 bases from J, with 17 bases between. In nucleotides, the CDR3 is TGTGCCAGCACCCTCAGTCTTCCGGCGAACACCATATATTTT. This codes for CASTLSLPANTIYF.

A few counts support this clonotype. The rearrangement links TRBV3-1 to TRBJ1-5; no firm D call. CDR1 is LGHDT, CDR2 YNNKEL, per germline (reference sequence). The CDR3 has 15 amino acids. Between the trimmed V and J ends, which lost 1 base and 2 bases, there was a span of 9 bases. The CDR3, as DNA: TGTGCCAGCAGCCAAGGGCACGGCGGCAATCAGCCCCAGCATTTT. This codes for CASSQGHGGNQPQHF.

The J gene is TRBJ2-7, the V gene TRBV5-1, with a weak D call TRBD1 (6 bases). The V gene lost 3 bases and the J gene lost 1 base, with 11 bases spanning the gap. Germline V gives CDR1 SGHRS, CDR2 YFSETQ. This CDR3 is 14 amino acids long. The CDR3 protein is CASSWLDSSYEQYF. In DNA form, the CDR3 reads TGCGCCAGCAGCTGGCTGGACAGTTCCTACGAGCAGTACTTC.

This clonotype came up many times. This chain joins TRBV7-9 and TRBJ2-7; TRBD1 aligns across 7 bases. J lost 2 bases, V lost 5 bases, and 3 bases had no gene match. The V gene's germline CDR1 is SEHNR and CDR2 FQNEAQ (reference sequence). The length of the CDR3 is 13 residues. The CDR3 bases are TGTGCCAGCAGCGGAACAGGGGCCTACGAGCAGTACTTC. Its translation is CASSGTGAYEQYF.

The gene calls are TRBV5-6 and TRBJ2-2, with 7 bases lining up with TRBD2. CDR1 and CDR2 from the germline V gene are SGHDT and YYEEEE. V shed 4 bases, J shed 6 bases, and the junction held 0 bases outside the gene matches. This CDR3 contains 12 residues. CDR3 amino acids: CASSREAGELFF. CDR3 DNA: TGTGCCAGCAGCCGGGAGGCCGGGGAGCTGTTTTTT.

This clonotype was observed a few times. The rearrangement uses TRBV27 and TRBJ1-1, with no clear D. There are 13 residues in the CDR3. Looked up from germline, CDR1 is MNHEY and CDR2 is SMNVEV (reference sequence). The germline V and J ends were trimmed by 6 bases and 1 base, with 9 bases remaining between them. The DNA of the CDR3 is TGTGCCAGCAGCTTCTCTACGAACACTGAAGCTTTCTTT. This codes for CASSFSTNTEAFF.

This clonotype was seen only a few times. The chain carries TRBV20-1 and TRBJ2-2; 7 nucleotides match TRBD2. V was pared by 0 bases and J by 3 bases, with 4 bases of the junction left unmatched. Germline loops: CDR1 DFQATT, CDR2 SNEGSKA (reference sequence). There are 15 residues in the CDR3. The CDR3 loop is CSARDGREDTGELFF. The DNA for the CDR3 is TGCAGTGCTAGAGATGGGAGGGAGGACACCGGGGAGCTGTTTTTT.

The gene calls are TRBV7-6 and TRBJ2-7, with D possibly matching TRBD2 (5 bases). The CDR3 consists of 17 residues. V was cut by 0 bases and J by 0 bases, with 15 bases left in between. The V gene's germline CDR1 is SGHVS and CDR2 FNYEAQ. CDR3 sequence reads: CASSLARTDYSSYEQYF. For the CDR3, the DNA is TGTGCCAGCAGCTTAGCAAGGACTGACTATAGCTCCTACGAGCAGTACTTC.

A few counts support this clonotype. The chain is built from TRBV7-9 and TRBJ2-5; D unresolved. There are 14 residues in the CDR3. Germline V gives CDR1 SEHNR, CDR2 FQNEAQ (reference sequence). Between the trimmed V and J ends, which lost 3 bases and 4 bases, there was a span of 12 bases. CDR3 sequence reads: CASSLFTSSETQYF. CDR3 DNA: TGTGCCAGCAGCTTGTTTACAAGCTCAGAGACCCAGTACTTC.

The chain joins TRBV6-1 to TRBJ2-2; no firm D call. Germline V lookup: CDR1 MNHNS, CDR2 SASEGT. Trimming left V 8 bases short and J 1 base short, with 11 bases between. CDR3 length: 14 residues. The CDR3 spells CASRRAQNTGELFF. Written as DNA, the CDR3 is TGTGCCAGCCGTCGAGCACAGAACACCGGGGAGCTGTTTTTT.

On this clonotype: At one end, the junction sequence differs from germline, possibly due to a read error. The gene calls are TRBV18 and TRBJ1-3; D is undetermined. CDR3 length equals 15 residues. Looked up from germline, CDR1 is KGHSH and CDR2 is LQKENI. CDR3 nucleotide sequence: TGTGCCAGTTCACCATCCGTAAGCTCTGGAAACACCATATATTTT. Residues: CASSPSVSSGNTIYF.